The entry that follows covers one T cell receptor (beta chain) sequence. Its antigen has not been determined. It has no much larger one-base neighbor in the sample; base qualities were not kept. Each PCR received spiked-in synthetic TCR analog templates so that absolute template abundance could be estimated from read counts. TCRbeta CDR3 regions were amplified from genomic DNA with bias-controlled V and J gene primers using the immunoSEQ assay. Rearranged TCRbeta segments were sequenced at approximately 20X coverage. The source study handled its data this way. Sequencing errors were corrected by clustering and CDR3s were annotated against IMGT to assign V, D and J genes. Downstream analyses used only productive TCRbeta rearrangements and left out out-of-frame or stop-codon sequences. Clonality was computed as one minus Shannon entropy normalized by the log of the number of unique productive sequences. Fisher's exact test with Benjamini-Hochberg correction, at a threshold of adjusted p below 0.01, was used to find clones that differed between time points or between blood and tumor. Imported from immuneACCESS, the table was reduced by TCRdb to in-frame sequences with V and J called. These copies leave out some clones; in studies compared against another copy, an unresolved V gene accounts for under half, and the cause of the remainder is not known. V and J calls and clone size are those listed in that table; D and trimming were worked out from the DNA. For this sample there are around 50,000 clones; about 85% appear just once. The ten biggest clones cover more than 1.5% of the sample.

This entry belongs to a study of PD-L1 blockade in urothelial cancer (dated by TCRdb to about 2017). Study-wide context: Every patient began therapy around 2014 and was given atezolizumab 1,200 mg intravenously every 3 weeks. Twenty-five of 29 patients were males with bladder-origin urothelial cancer, and about 60% of the roughly 29 reported a prior smoking history. Patients had an ECOG performance status of 0 or 1 and had received between 0 and 3 prior chemotherapy regimens. Blood samples were analyzed at two time points: 3 weeks after treatment start (second dose) and 6 weeks after treatment start. Blood samples yielded a median of roughly 140,000 T cells and 65,000 to 95,000 unique TCRs, with median clonality approximately 0.08. Somatic, immune and clinical correlates of response to PD-L1 blockade with atezolizumab in urothelial cancer were the focus of an exploratory multi-omic analysis. Pretreatment tumor samples, along with matched peripheral blood serially collected before and after atezolizumab treatment, were subjected to TCR sequencing. Durable clinical benefit was defined as a progression-free survival longer than 6 months, and TCR features were additionally tested against progression-free survival and overall survival. In the same patients, whole exome sequencing and RNA sequencing of pretreatment tumors were performed in addition to TCR sequencing. Nine patients reached durable clinical benefit, while 15 to 25 patients did not. Just over 28 patients had pretreatment blood TCR-seq, some 25 had at least one posttreatment blood collection, and some 25 had tumor TCR-seq.

The intended sense of this specimen's time point label: peripheral blood 6 weeks after treatment start. A total of some 30 patients with locally advanced or metastatic urothelial carcinoma, treated at Memorial Sloan Kettering on a trial protocol, made up the cohort. Peripheral blood mononuclear cells were collected pretreatment and during treatment, at between 1 and 8 total time points per patient. The Qiagen DNeasy Blood extraction kit was used to purify genomic DNA from total PBMCs and tumor samples. Collected pretreatment and during treatment, PBMCs were isolated and stored as previously described. Including the terminal cysteine and phenylalanine, the CDR3 comprises 14 residues. Here the CDR3 DNA is all that survives: 42 bases in frame from base 1. V lost 2 bases and J lost 9 bases, and the count of bases not matched to a germline gene is 9. Via the germline V gene (reference sequence), CDR1 is GTSNPN and CDR2 SVGIG.

General findings and caveats noted by the study authors: Because of the small sample size (n ≈ 31) and the many exploratory analyses performed, the results are intended to be regarded as hypothesis-generating. Greater expansion of tumor-associated TCR clones in peripheral blood 3 weeks after the start of treatment was observed in patients with durable benefit (n of about 20, p = 0.022). A pretreatment peripheral blood TCR clonality below the median was linked to improved progression-free and overall survival.

The TCR was taken from a man aged 50-59 years with urothelial cancer. The sequencing here drew on PBMCs, taken around atezolizumab (anti-PD-L1) treatment. Recombination connected TRBV30 to TRBJ2-7, with 11 junctional bases fitting TRBD1. The bases read TGTGCCTGGAGTCTCGGGACAGGGGGAGAGTCGCAGTACTTC. It is translated as CAWSLGTGGESQYF.